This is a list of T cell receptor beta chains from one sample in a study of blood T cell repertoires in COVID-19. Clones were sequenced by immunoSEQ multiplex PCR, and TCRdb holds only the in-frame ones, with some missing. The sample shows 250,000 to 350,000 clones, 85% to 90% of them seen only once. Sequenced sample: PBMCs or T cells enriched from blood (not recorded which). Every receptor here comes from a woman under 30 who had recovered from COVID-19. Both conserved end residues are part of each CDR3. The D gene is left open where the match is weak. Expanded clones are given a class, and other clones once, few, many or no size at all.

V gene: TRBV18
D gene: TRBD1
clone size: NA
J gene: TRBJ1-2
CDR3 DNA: TGTGCCAGCTCCCGGACAGGGGCGGATAACTATGGCTACACCTTC
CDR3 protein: CASSRTGADNYGYTF

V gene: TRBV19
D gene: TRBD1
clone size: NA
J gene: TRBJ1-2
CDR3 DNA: TGTGCCAGTAATGGGGACAGGAGCTATGGCTACACCTTC
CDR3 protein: CASNGDRSYGYTF

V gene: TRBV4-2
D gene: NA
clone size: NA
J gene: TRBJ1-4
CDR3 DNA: TGTGCCAGCAGCCAATCACCGAAGACAGGTTCTAATGAAAAACTGTTTTTT
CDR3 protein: CASSQSPKTGSNEKLFF

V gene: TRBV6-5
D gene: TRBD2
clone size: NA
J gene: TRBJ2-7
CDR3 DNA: TGTGCCAGCAGTTACTATGCGGGGGGCCCCTACGAGCAGTACTTC
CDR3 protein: CASSYYAGGPYEQYF

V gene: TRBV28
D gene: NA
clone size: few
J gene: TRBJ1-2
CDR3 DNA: TGTGCCAGCAGTTTAGGGACAATGGGCTACACCTTC
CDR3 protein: CASSLGTMGYTF

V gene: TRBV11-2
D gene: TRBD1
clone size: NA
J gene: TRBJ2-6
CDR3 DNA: TGTGCCAGCACCCTAACAGGGGGGAGCTCTGGGGCCAACGTCCTGACTTTC
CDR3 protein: CASTLTGGSSGANVLTF

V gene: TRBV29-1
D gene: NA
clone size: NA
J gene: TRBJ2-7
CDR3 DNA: TGCAGCGTTGGGGGCCCTTCCGAGCAGTACTTC
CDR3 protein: CSVGGPSEQYF

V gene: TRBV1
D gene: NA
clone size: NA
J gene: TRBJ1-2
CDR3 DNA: TGCACCAGCAGCCAGACAGGGGCCCGAAACTATGGCTACACCTTC
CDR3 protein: CTSSQTGARNYGYTF

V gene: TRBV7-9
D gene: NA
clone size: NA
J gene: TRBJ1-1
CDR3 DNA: TGTGCCAGCAGCGTTAACACCCTGACGCCGGGCACTGAAGCTTTCTTT
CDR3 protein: CASSVNTLTPGTEAFF

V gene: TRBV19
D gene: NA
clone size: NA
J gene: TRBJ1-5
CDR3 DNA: TGTGCCAGTAGTATTCAGCTTACCCAGGAAGGCAATCAGCCCCAGCATTTT
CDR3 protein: CASSIQLTQEGNQPQHF

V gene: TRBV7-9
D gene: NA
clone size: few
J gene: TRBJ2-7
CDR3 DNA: TGTGCCAGCAGCTTAGTTGGCAACTCCTACGAGCAGTACTTC
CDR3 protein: CASSLVGNSYEQYF

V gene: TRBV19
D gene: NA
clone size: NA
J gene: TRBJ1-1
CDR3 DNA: TGTGCCAGTAGTATCATTCCGGGTTACACCATTGAAGCTTTCTTT
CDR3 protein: CASSIIPGYTIEAFF

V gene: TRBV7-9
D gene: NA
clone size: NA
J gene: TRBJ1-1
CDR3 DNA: TGTGCCAGCAGCTTAATTAGGGACTCTGAAGCTTTCTTT
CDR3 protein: CASSLIRDSEAFF

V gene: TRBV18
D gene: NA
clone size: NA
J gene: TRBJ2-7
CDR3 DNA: TGTGCCAGCTCGAGCGGGTCCTCCTACGAGCAGTACTTC
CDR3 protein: CASSSGSSYEQYF

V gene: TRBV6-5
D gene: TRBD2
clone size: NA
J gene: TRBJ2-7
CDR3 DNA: TGTGCCAGCAGTAAGGGACTAGCGGTCTCCTACGAGCAGTACTTC
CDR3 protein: CASSKGLAVSYEQYF

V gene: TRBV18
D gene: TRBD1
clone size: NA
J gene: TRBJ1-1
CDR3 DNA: TGTGCCAGCTCGTTCACTCACCCAATGGGACAGGCCCATGAAGCTTTCTTT
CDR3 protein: CASSFTHPMGQAHEAFF

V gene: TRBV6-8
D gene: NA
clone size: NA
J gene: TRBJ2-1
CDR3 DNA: TGTGCCAGCAGTTACTCGAAGTCAATCGGTTACAATGAGCAGTTCTTC
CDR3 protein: CASSYSKSIGYNEQFF

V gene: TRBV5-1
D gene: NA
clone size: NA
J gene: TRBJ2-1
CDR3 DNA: TGCGCCAGCAGAGACATGCGCAGGGCAATTCTCTACAATGAGCAGTTCTTC
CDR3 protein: CASRDMRRAILYNEQFF

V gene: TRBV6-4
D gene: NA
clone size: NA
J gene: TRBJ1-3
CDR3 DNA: TGTGCCAGCAGGGACGCGGGGGCCAACTCTGGAAACACCATATATTTT
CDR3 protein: CASRDAGANSGNTIYF

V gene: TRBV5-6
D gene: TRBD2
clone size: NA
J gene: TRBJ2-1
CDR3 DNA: TGTGCCAGCAGCTTGTCCGGGGGGGTACAGTTCTTC
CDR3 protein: CASSLSGGVQFF

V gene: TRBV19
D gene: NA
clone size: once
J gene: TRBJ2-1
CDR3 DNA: TGTGCCAGTAGTCTAACAGGGGAGCAGTTCTTC
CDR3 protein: CASSLTGEQFF

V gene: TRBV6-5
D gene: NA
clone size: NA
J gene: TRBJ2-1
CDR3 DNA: TGTGCCAGCAGGGACCCACAGGGTTCCTACAATGAGCAGTTCTTC
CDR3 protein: CASRDPQGSYNEQFF

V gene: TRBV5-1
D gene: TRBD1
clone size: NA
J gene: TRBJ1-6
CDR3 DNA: TGCGCCAGCAGCTTGACCCAAACCACAGGGGGCGCAGCGGCTTCACCCCTCCACTTT
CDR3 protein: CASSLTQTTGGAAASPLHF

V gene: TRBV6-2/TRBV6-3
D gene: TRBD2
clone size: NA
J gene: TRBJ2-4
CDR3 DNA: TGTGCCAGCAGCCCCCTGGGGACTAGCGGGGGTTCGGTCAAAAACATTCAGTACTTC
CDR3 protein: CASSPLGTSGGSVKNIQYF

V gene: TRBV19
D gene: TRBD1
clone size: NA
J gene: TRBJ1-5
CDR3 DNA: TGTGCCAGTAGTAGAGGACAGGGAGGTATCAGCAATCAGCCCCAGCATTTT
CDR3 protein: CASSRGQGGISNQPQHF

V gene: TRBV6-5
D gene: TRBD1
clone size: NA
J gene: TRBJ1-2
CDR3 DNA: TGTGCCAGCAGCTCAGGGGGCGGTCACGATGGCTACACCTTC
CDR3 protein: CASSSGGGHDGYTF

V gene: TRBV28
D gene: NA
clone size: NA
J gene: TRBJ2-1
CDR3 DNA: TGTGCCAGCAGGGAAACAGGTATCAGTGAGCAGTTCTTC
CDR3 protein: CASRETGISEQFF

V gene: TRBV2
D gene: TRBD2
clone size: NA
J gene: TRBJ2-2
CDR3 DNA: TGTGCCAGCAGTCTAAGGACTAGCGGGGGGACCGGGGAGCTGTTTTTT
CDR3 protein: CASSLRTSGGTGELFF

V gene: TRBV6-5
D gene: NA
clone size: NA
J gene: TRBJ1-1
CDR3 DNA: TGTGCCAGCATTAACAGGCCTTCTTGGGACACTGAAGCTTTCTTT
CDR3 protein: CASINRPSWDTEAFF

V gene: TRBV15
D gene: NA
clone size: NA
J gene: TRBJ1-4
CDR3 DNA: TGTGCCACCAGCAGAGATCCCCAGGGGAATGAAAAACTGTTTTTT
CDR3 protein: CATSRDPQGNEKLFF

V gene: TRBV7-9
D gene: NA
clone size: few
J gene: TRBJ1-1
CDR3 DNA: TGTGCCAGCAGCCAGGGCTTTGCCGAAGCTTTCTTT
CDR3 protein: CASSQGFAEAFF

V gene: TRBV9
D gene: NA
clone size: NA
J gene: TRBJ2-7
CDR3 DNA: TGTGCCAGCAGCCCCTTGCCGGCAGGGGTCGCGCTAGATAGCGAGCAGTACTTC
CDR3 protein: CASSPLPAGVALDSEQYF

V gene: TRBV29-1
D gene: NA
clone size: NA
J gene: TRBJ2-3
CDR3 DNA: TGCAGCGTTGTAGGGGTTAGCACAGATACGCAGTATTTT
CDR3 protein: CSVVGVSTDTQYF

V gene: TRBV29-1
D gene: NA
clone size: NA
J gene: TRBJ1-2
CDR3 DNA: TGCAGCGTTCACCCAAGGCAGGGCGGAGGCTACACCTTC
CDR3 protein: CSVHPRQGGGYTF

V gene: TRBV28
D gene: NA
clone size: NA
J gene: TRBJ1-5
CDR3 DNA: TGTGCCAGCAGTTTACCCATCACAATTTCTGCAAGACAGCCCCAGCATTTT
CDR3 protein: CASSLPITISARQPQHF

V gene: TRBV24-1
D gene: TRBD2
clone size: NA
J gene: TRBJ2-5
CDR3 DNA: TGTGCCACCAGCAGCGGGGGGGCCGGAGAGACCCAGTACTTC
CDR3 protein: CATSSGGAGETQYF

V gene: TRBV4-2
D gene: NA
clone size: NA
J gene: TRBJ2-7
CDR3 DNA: TGTGCCAGCAGCCAAATTGCAGGGGCGAAGGAGCAGTACTTC
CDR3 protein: CASSQIAGAKEQYF

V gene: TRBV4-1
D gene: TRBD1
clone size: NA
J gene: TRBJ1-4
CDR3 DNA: TGCGCCAGCAGCCACGGGACAGCTGCAACTAATGAAAAACTGTTTTTT
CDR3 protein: CASSHGTAATNEKLFF

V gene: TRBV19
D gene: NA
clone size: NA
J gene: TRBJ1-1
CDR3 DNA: TGTGCCAGTAGTCGAGTAGGCGGCAGGGGCAACACTGAAGCTTTCTTT
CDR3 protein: CASSRVGGRGNTEAFF

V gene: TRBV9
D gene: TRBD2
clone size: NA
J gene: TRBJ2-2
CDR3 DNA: TGTGCCAGCAGCGAGACTAGCGGGGTTGGCACCGGGGAGCTGTTTTTT
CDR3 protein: CASSETSGVGTGELFF

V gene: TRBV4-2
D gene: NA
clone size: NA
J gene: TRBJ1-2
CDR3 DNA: TGTGCCAGCAGCCAAGAACAGGGCTATGGCTACACCTTC
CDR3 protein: CASSQEQGYGYTF

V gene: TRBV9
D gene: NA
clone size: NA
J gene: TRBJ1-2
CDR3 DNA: TGTGCCAGCAGCCCCACTCAAGGGGTTGGCTATGGCTACACCTTC
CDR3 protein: CASSPTQGVGYGYTF

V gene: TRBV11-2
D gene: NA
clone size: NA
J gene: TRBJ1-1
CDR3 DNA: TGTGCCAGCAGCCAAGGAGGGGGGGTCACTGAAGCTTTCTTT
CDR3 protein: CASSQGGGVTEAFF

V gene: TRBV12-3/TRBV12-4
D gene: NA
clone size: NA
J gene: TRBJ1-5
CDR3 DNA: TGTGCCAGCAAGTACGGTAGCAATCAGCCCCAGCATTTT
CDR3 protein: CASKYGSNQPQHF

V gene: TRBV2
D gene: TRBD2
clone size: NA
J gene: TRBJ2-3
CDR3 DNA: TGTGCCAGCATGGCGGCTAGCGGGGATATAGCCCCTAGCACAGATACGCAGTATTTT
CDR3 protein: CASMAASGDIAPSTDTQYF

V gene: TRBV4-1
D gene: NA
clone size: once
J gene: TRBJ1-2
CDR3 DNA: TGCGCCAGCAGCCCCGATGGAGCTAACTATGGCTACACCTTC
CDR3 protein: CASSPDGANYGYTF

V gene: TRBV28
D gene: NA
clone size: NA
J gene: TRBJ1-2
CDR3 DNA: TGTGCCACCAGACAGAACGATGGCTACACCTTC
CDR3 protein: CATRQNDGYTF

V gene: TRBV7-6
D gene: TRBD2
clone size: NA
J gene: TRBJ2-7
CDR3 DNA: TGTGCCAGCAGCTCCACTAGCGGGGGGCCAGCCTACGAGCAGTACTTC
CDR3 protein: CASSSTSGGPAYEQYF

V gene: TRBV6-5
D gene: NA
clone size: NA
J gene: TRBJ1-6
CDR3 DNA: TGTGCCAGCAGTTACTCGAACTCGTTCCATAATTCACCCCTCCACTTT
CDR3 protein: CASSYSNSFHNSPLHF

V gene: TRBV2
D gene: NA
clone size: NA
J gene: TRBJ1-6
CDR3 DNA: TGTGCCAGCAGGGACAGCGGTTCACCCCTCCACTTT
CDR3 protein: CASRDSGSPLHF

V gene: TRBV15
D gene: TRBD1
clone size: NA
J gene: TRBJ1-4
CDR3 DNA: TGTGCCACCATGTCCGGGACAGGAGTTTATGAAAAACTGTTTTTT
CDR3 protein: CATMSGTGVYEKLFF

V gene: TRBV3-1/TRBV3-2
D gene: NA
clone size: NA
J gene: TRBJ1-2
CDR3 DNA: TGTGCCAGCAGCCGAGAGCGGGGGGCGGACTATGGCTACACCTTC
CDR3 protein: CASSRERGADYGYTF